These 8 T cell receptor beta chains were sequenced from one sample in a study of shared clonotypes between healthy human individuals. Method: immunoSEQ multiplex PCR; TCRdb's copy keeps in-frame clones and lacks some. Counted here are 550,000 to 850,000 clones, roughly two thirds occurring once; the ten biggest clones make up 1.8%. The sample was memory CD4+ T cells sorted from blood. Regarding subset: CD45RA-negative fraction. All receptors come from a young woman in good health.

This clone has a handful of counts. This chain uses TRBV18 with TRBJ2-7; TRBD2 aligns across 14 bases. CDR3 length equals 20 residues. The germline V gene encodes CDR1 KGHSH and CDR2 LQKENI. V was clipped by 6 bases and J by 5 bases; unmatched bases: 21. CDR3: CASSRNPQTSGRATFHEQYF. CDR3 in DNA: TGTGCCAGCTCCCGCAATCCTCAGACTAGCGGGAGGGCCACGTTCCACGAGCAGTACTTC.

This sequence joins TRBV28 and TRBJ2-1; 9 bases fit TRBD1. The germline V gene encodes CDR1 MDHEN and CDR2 SYDVKM. Unmatched junction bases numbered 8, after V lost 5 bases and J lost 0 bases. This CDR3 has 17 residues. The CDR3 spells CASSELTGGPSYNEQFF. CDR3 nucleotide sequence: TGTGCCAGCAGTGAGCTGACAGGGGGGCCCTCCTACAATGAGCAGTTCTTC. Full variable domain (rest looked up from reference TRBV28 and TRBJ2-1): DVKVTQSSRYLVKRTGEKVFLECVQDMDHENMFWYRQDPGLGLRLIYFSYDVKMKEKGDIPEGYSVSREKKERFSLILESASTNQTSMYLCASSELTGGPSYNEQFFGPGTRLTVL.

This sequence joins TRBV28 and TRBJ2-3; D is possibly TRBD2 (6 bases). CDR1 is MDHEN, CDR2 SYDVKM, per germline. The CDR3 sequence is 16 residues long. V lost 5 bases, J lost 0 bases, and 15 bases lay in between. CDR3 DNA: TGTGCCAGCAGTAGTCCCGGGACTGGGAGCACAGATACGCAGTATTTT. This sequence encodes CASSSPGTGSTDTQYF.

This clone was seen a few times. The rearrangement joins TRBV6-6 to TRBJ1-3, with TRBD1 as a possible D gene (6 bases). Germline CDR1 MNHNY, CDR2 SVGAGI (reference sequence). This CDR3 contains 16 residues. V was pared by 0 bases and J by 4 bases, with 13 bases between. The CDR3 protein is CASSYSWTVVGNTIYF. The CDR3 DNA reads as TGTGCCAGCAGTTACTCCTGGACAGTAGTCGGAAACACCATATATTTT.

To note about this clone: Possible read error: a much larger clone is one base away. The rearrangement uses TRBV19 and TRBJ2-1; 11 nucleotides line up with TRBD1. CDR3 size: 17 residues. Germline-derived CDR1 and CDR2 are LNHDA and SQIVND (reference sequence). The V and J ends lost 3 bases and 3 bases, in that order; junction bases with no gene match: 7. CDR3 protein: CASSMDSGTGGYNEQFF. The DNA of the CDR3 is TGTGCCAGTAGTATGGACTCCGGGACAGGGGGCTACAATGAGCAGTTCTTC.

The chain recombines TRBV10-3 with TRBJ1-1; D is uncertain. Germline V gene data show CDR1 as ENHRY and CDR2 as SYGVKD. The CDR3 has 16 amino acids. Trimming removed 3 bases from V and 0 bases from J, with 14 bases in between. CDR3 region: CAISDGRRAMNTEAFF. In nucleotides, the CDR3 is TGTGCCATCAGTGATGGCAGGAGAGCCATGAACACTGAAGCTTTCTTT.

The chain is built from TRBV28 and TRBJ1-1; D remains unclear. CDR3 length: 13 amino acids. Germline V gives CDR1 MDHEN, CDR2 SYDVKM. V was clipped by 9 bases and J by 5 bases, with 16 bases between them. In nucleotides, the CDR3 is TGTGCCAGTAGTCGTTGGCGTGGAACTGAAGCTTTCTTT. Translating it yields CASSRWRGTEAFF. The full variable domain, with the rest looked up from reference TRBV28 and TRBJ1-1, is DVKVTQSSRYLVKRTGEKVFLECVQDMDHENMFWYRQDPGLGLRLIYFSYDVKMKEKGDIPEGYSVSREKKERFSLILESASTNQTSMYLCASSRWRGTEAFFGQGTRLTVV.

Concerning this clone: Other DNA sequences in this sample translate to the same CDR3. The J gene is TRBJ2-1, the V gene TRBV5-1; perhaps TRBD2 as D (6 bases). This CDR3 is 15 amino acids long. Germline V gene lookup returns CDR1 SGHRS and CDR2 YFSETQ. The ends were cut back, 0 bases at V and 3 bases at J, with 10 bases in the middle. The CDR3: CASSLVSSGYNEQFF. As DNA, the CDR3 is TGCGCCAGCAGCTTGGTTAGTAGCGGCTACAATGAGCAGTTCTTC.